These 17 T cell receptor beta chains came from one sample sequenced in a study of shared clonotypes between healthy human individuals (TCRdb year 2020). CD8 naive samples were obtained by positive selection for CCR7 among CD45RO-negative cells, yielding a CD45RA+CCR7+ population from which TemRA cells were excluded. The protocol used for the library was the immunoSEQ multiplex PCR assay. This immuneACCESS table, as held by TCRdb, lists in-frame sequences with V and J called but not all clones. Of the missing ones, under half trace to an unresolved V gene in checked studies; the others have no known cause. The sample contains about 1.9 million clones, about 94% of them found a single time. The ten biggest clones cover more than 1.5% of the sample. Sequences were obtained from naive CD8+ T cells from PBMCs. The sample's cell subset or site label, decoded: CD45RA+CCR7+. The receptors shown here come from a young man in good health. Some clones in this sample may be carry-over from other donors' samples.

V and J are TRBV4-1 and TRBJ2-5; 8 bases fit TRBD2. This CDR3 has 18 residues. CDR1 MGHRA and CDR2 YSYEKL come from the germline V gene. The V gene end was trimmed by 3 bases and the J gene end by 3 bases; junction bases not matched to a gene: 15. The CDR3 bases are TGCGCCAGCAGCCACCGACGCCGGGACGGGAGGGCAGAAGAGACCCAGTACTTC. Amino acids: CASSHRRRDGRAEETQYF.

This clone has just a few counts. This specimen includes other DNA sequences encoding the same CDR3. V gene TRBV19 combines with J gene TRBJ1-5; D remains unclear. The ends were cut back, 5 bases at V and 1 base at J, with 9 bases in the middle. Looked up from germline, CDR1 is LNHDA and CDR2 is SQIVND (reference sequence). This CDR3 is 14 amino acids long. Here the CDR3 reads CASSVRDSNQPQHF. DNA of the CDR3: TGTGCCAGTAGTGTGAGAGACAGCAATCAGCCCCAGCATTTT.

The chain has TRBV18 and TRBJ2-2; 10 nucleotides agree with TRBD2. J lost 2 bases, V lost 1 base, and 1 base had no gene match. Germline lookup yields CDR1 KGHSH and CDR2 LQKENI. The CDR3 spans 16 residues. The DNA for the CDR3 is TGTGCCAGCTCACCACTAGCGGGAGGCAACACCGGGGAGCTGTTTTTT. It translates to CASSPLAGGNTGELFF. The full variable domain, in which reference TRBV18 and TRBJ2-2 provide the parts outside the CDR3, is NAGVMQNPRHLVRRRGQEARLRCSPMKGHSHVYWYRQLPEEGLKFMVYLQKENIIDESGMPKERFSAEFPKEGPSILRIQQVVRGDSAAYFCASSPLAGGNTGELFFGEGSRLTVL.

This sequence joins TRBV28 and TRBJ1-1; D is unclear. Per germline, CDR1 MDHEN and CDR2 SYDVKM. V lost 4 bases, J lost 5 bases, and 14 bases lay in between. The CDR3 is made up of 14 amino acids. The CDR3 protein is CASSWLRTETEAFF. Here the CDR3 DNA reads TGTGCCAGCAGTTGGCTACGGACTGAAACTGAAGCTTTCTTT. Full variable domain (rest looked up from reference TRBV28 and TRBJ1-1): DVKVTQSSRYLVKRTGEKVFLECVQDMDHENMFWYRQDPGLGLRLIYFSYDVKMKEKGDIPEGYSVSREKKERFSLILESASTNQTSMYLCASSWLRTETEAFFGQGTRLTVV.

The CDR3 DNA reads as TGTGCCAGCAGCGGTCCGGGGCAGGGATTTAATGAAAAACTGTTTTTT. This gives the protein CASSGPGQGFNEKLFF. V gene TRBV5-6 combines with J gene TRBJ1-4; D may be TRBD1 (5 bases). The CDR3 spans 16 residues. Germline assignment: CDR1 SGHDT and CDR2 YYEEEE. V lost 4 bases, J lost 4 bases, and 17 bases lay in between.

This chain connects TRBV28 to TRBJ1-1; D not resolved. Germline V gene sequence: CDR1 MDHEN, CDR2 SYDVKM. The germline V and J ends were trimmed by 3 bases and 2 bases, with 13 bases remaining between them. The CDR3 is 15 residues long. CDR3 sequence reads: CASSFPHEGNTEAFF. In DNA form, the CDR3 reads TGTGCCAGCAGTTTCCCCCATGAAGGTAACACTGAAGCTTTCTTT.

This chain connects TRBV7-2 to TRBJ2-1; 8 bases are a match to TRBD2. The CDR3 is made up of 17 amino acids. CDR1 SGHTA and CDR2 FQGNSA come from the germline V gene. J lost 7 bases, V lost 5 bases, and 16 bases had no gene match. The DNA for the CDR3 is TGTGCCAGCAGCCTAAAAAAAAGACAGCGGGAGTCTAATGAGCAGTTCTTC. Protein: CASSLKKRQRESNEQFF. Drawing the rest from reference TRBV7-2 and TRBJ2-1, the complete variable domain is GAGVSQSPSNKVTEKGKDVELRCDPISGHTALYWYRQSLGQGLEFLIYFQGNSAPDKSGLPSDRFSAERTGGSVSTLTIQRTQQEDSAVYLCASSLKKRQRESNEQFFGPGTRLTVL.

This clone was counted only a few times. The same CDR3 also results from other DNA sequences found in this sample. This chain joins TRBV4-1 and TRBJ2-7, with D possibly matching TRBD1 (6 bases). Germline CDR1 reads MGHRA; CDR2 reads YSYEKL. Trimming cost V 0 bases and J 0 bases, with 6 bases left between them. The CDR3 extends over 14 amino acids. The CDR3 DNA reads TGCGCCAGCAGCCAAGAGGACAGCTCCTACGAGCAGTACTTC. Translated, it gives CASSQEDSSYEQYF.

The rearrangement links TRBV7-8 to TRBJ1-1; maybe TRBD1 (6 bases). The ends were cut back, 0 bases at V and 4 bases at J, with 9 bases in the middle. This CDR3 has 14 residues. Germline CDR1 SGHVS, CDR2 FQNEAQ. DNA for the CDR3: TGTGCCAGCAGCTTAGCGAGGGGGGGCACTGAAGCTTTCTTT. Protein sequence: CASSLARGGTEAFF.

On this clone itself: The same CDR3 is also encoded by other DNA sequences in this sample. The chain is built from TRBV9 and TRBJ2-3; 11 bases line up with TRBD2. V was pared by 2 bases and J by 0 bases, with 2 bases of the junction left unmatched. The CDR3 extends over 16 amino acids. Germline V gene lookup returns CDR1 SGDLS and CDR2 YYNGEE. In DNA form, the CDR3 reads TGTGCCAGCAGCGTGGGACTAGCGGCGAGCACAGATACGCAGTATTTT. The encoded protein is CASSVGLAASTDTQYF.

The V call is TRBV19, the J call TRBJ2-5, with D uncertain. Germline V gene data show CDR1 as LNHDA and CDR2 as SQIVND (reference sequence). Trimming cost V 4 bases and J 5 bases, with 17 bases left between them. This CDR3 spans 15 amino acids. CDR3 sequence (DNA): TGTGCCAGTAGTAAGAACACGGCCCTGGATGAGACCCAGTACTTC. Translation gives CASSKNTALDETQYF.

The V gene is TRBV27, the J gene TRBJ1-1; D is perhaps TRBD1 (5 bases). The V end was cut by 6 bases, the J end by 2 bases, with 19 bases between. The germline CDR1 and CDR2 sequences are MNHEY and SMNVEV (reference sequence). The CDR3 runs to 16 residues. CDR3 bases: TGTGCCAGCAGGCTCACAGTTGAGGGGCCCAACACTGAAGCTTTCTTT. As protein: CASRLTVEGPNTEAFF.

This clone was recorded a few times. At the DNA level, this CDR3 is encoded by other sequences in the same sample as well. The chain's CDR3 is CASSLSSYEQYF. CDR3 DNA: TGTGCCAGCAGTCTAAGCTCCTACGAGCAGTACTTC. This rearrangement joins TRBV28 to TRBJ2-7; D is undetermined. Trimming removed 5 bases from V and 0 bases from J, with 5 bases in between. CDR3 size: 12 residues. Germline V gives CDR1 MDHEN, CDR2 SYDVKM.

The V gene is TRBV4-2, the J gene TRBJ2-3; 10 bases align to TRBD2. The V segment lost 4 bases and the J segment 2 bases; nucleotides outside the gene matches: 9. The CDR3 is 17 residues long. Germline-derived CDR1 and CDR2 are LGHNA and YNFKEQ. CDR3 amino acids: CASSPTTSGKYTDTQYF. DNA for the CDR3: TGTGCCAGCAGCCCGACCACTAGCGGGAAATACACAGATACGCAGTATTTT.

This clone has just a few counts. The chain combines TRBV29-1 with TRBJ1-1; D gene ambiguous. The germline CDR1 and CDR2 sequences are SQVTM and ANQGSEA. The germline V and J ends were trimmed by 7 bases and 6 bases, with 12 bases remaining between them. The CDR3 covers 11 residues. The CDR3 coding sequence is TGCAGCGGCCTTAAACTCGCTGAAGCTTTCTTT. Encoded protein: CSGLKLAEAFF.

To note about this clone: This CDR3 is also generated by other DNA sequences in the sample. This chain uses TRBV28 with TRBJ1-5, with TRBD1 matching over 9 bases. Germline V lookup: CDR1 MDHEN, CDR2 SYDVKM. The CDR3 runs to 14 residues. J was trimmed by 6 bases and V by 4 bases; bases with no gene match: 4. CDR3 protein: CASSSGQGRQPQHF. The CDR3 DNA reads TGTGCCAGCAGTTCCGGACAGGGGCGTCAGCCCCAGCATTTT.

Concerning this clone: Other DNA sequences of this sample code for an identical CDR3. This chain links TRBV5-6 with TRBJ1-1; D remains ambiguous. V was cut by 0 bases and J by 4 bases, with 4 bases left in between. Germline lookup yields CDR1 SGHDT and CDR2 YYEEEE. The CDR3 consists of 12 residues. The CDR3 sequence is CASSLGSTEAFF. CDR3 coding DNA: TGTGCCAGCAGCTTGGGCAGCACTGAAGCTTTCTTT.